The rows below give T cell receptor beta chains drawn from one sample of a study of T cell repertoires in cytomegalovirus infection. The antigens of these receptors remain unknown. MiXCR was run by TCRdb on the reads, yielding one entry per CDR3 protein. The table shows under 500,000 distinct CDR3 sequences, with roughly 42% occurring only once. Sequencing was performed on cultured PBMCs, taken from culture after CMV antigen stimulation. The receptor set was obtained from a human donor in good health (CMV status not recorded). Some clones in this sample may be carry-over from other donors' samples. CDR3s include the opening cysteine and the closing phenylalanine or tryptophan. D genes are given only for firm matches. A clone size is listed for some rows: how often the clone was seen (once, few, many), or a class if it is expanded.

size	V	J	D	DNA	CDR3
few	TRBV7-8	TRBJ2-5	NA	TGTGCCAGCAGCTTAGTGGCGGGGAAGGTGACCCAGTACTTC	CASSLVAGKVTQYF
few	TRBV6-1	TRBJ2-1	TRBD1	TGTGCCAGCAGGGATGACAGGGGGCGTTACAATGAGCAGTTCTTC	CASRDDRGRYNEQFF
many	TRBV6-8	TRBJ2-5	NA	TGTGCCAGCAGTCGGGGCGGGGAGACCCAGTACTTC	CASSRGGETQYF
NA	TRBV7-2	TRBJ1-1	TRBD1	TGTGCCAGCAGCTTAGAACCGGGACAGGGATGGGTGACTGAAGCTTACTTT	CASSLEPGQGWVTEAYF
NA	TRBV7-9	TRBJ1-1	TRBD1	TGTGCCAGCAGCGAGACAGGGGGTCGGACTGAAGCTTTCTTT	CASSETGGRTEAFF
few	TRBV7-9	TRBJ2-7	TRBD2	TGTGCCAGCAGCGGAGAAGCGGGGGGGACGGGGGAGCAGTACTTC	CASSGEAGGTGEQYF
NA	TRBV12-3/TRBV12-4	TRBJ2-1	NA	TGTGCCAGCAGTTTTCTCCTACAGGGATACAATGAGCAGTTCTTC	CASSFLLQGYNEQFF
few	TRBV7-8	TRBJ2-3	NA	TGTGCCAGCAGCTGGACGGGGGGCGTAGATACGCAGTATTTT	CASSWTGGVDTQYF
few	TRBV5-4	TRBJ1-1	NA	TGTGCCAGCAGCTTCTACGGCAACACTGAAGCTTTCTTT	CASSFYGNTEAFF
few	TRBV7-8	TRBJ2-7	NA	TGTGCCAGCAGCTTAGGGGTTATGGGGTCCTACGAGCAGTACTTC	CASSLGVMGSYEQYF
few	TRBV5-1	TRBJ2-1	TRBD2	TGCGCCAGCAGCAACTGGGGACTAGCGGGGTCCGTCGATGAGCAGTTCTTC	CASSNWGLAGSVDEQFF
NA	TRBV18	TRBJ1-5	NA	TGTGCCAGCAGCCCGGGGAGGAGCAATCAGCCCCAGCATTTT	CASSPGRSNQPQHF
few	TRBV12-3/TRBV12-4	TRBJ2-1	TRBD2	TGTGCCAGCAGTTTACCCGGGACTAGTTTCAATGAGCAGTTCTTC	CASSLPGTSFNEQFF
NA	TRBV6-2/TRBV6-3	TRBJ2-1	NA	TGTGCCACTCTGGGGGGCCCCGGGTACAATGAGCAGTTCTTC	CATLGGPGYNEQFF
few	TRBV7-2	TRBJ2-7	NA	TGTGCCAGCAGCTTATTGGGCAGGGATTACGAGCAGTACTTC	CASSLLGRDYEQYF
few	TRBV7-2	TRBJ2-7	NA	TGTGCCAGCAGCTTAGCGAGAGCGCTTTCCTACGAGCAGTACTTC	CASSLARALSYEQYF
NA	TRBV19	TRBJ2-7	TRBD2	TGTGCCGGTAGTATCCGGGAGGGCTTTCCGAACGAGCAGTACTTC	CAGSIREGFPNEQYF
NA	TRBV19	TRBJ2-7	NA	TGTGCCAGTAGTATATCAACCCAGGGGCCCTACGAGCAGTACTTC	CASSISTQGPYEQYF
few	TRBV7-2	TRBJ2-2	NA	TGTGCCAGCAGACCCCGGGAGCTTGTTACCGGGGAGCTGTTTTTT	CASRPRELVTGELFF
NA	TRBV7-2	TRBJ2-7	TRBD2	TGTGCCAGCAGCACCTTAGCGGGGCCCTACGAGCAGTACTTC	CASSTLAGPYEQYF
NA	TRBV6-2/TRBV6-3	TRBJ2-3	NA	TGTGCCAGCAGTTATACAGGGAAGACCACAGATACGCAGTATTTT	CASSYTGKTTDTQYF
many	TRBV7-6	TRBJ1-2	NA	TGTGCCAGCAGCTTAATTCTCGGCCCCCTCTATGGCTACACCTTC	CASSLILGPLYGYTF
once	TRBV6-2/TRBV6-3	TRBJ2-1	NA	TGTGCCAGCAGCCCGCTGGGGGACTCCTCGTACAATGAGCAGTTCTTC	CASSPLGDSSYNEQFF
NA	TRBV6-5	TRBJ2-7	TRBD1	TGTGCCAGCAAAGGTGGGACAGGGACCTACTACGAGCAGTACTTC	CASKGGTGTYYEQYF
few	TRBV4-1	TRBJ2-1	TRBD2	TGCGCCAGCAGCCGTTACCTCCTAGCGGCCAGGGACAATGAGCAGTTCTTC	CASSRYLLAARDNEQFF
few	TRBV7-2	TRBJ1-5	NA	TGTGCCAGCAGCCTACAGGGCTGGGTCAATCAGCCCCAGCATTTT	CASSLQGWVNQPQHF
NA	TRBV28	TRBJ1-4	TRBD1	TGTGCCAGCAGCGCTTTAGACAGGGGACGGGAAAAACTGTTTTTT	CASSALDRGREKLFF
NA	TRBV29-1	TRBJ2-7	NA	TGCAGCGTCGCTAAAAATCCCAGCGGAAACGAGCAGTACTTC	CSVAKNPSGNEQYF
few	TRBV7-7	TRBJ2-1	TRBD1	TGTGCCAGCAGCTCCACCGGGACAGCTGAGCAGTTCTTC	CASSSTGTAEQFF
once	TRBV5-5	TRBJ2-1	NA	TGTGCCAGCAGCTTTAGAGCGCCCCTCGATGAGCAGTTCTTC	CASSFRAPLDEQFF
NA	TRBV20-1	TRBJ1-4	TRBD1	TGCAGTGCTCACCGGGACAGGGGGGAAAAACTGTTTTTT	CSAHRDRGEKLFF
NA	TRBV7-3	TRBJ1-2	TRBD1	TGTGCCAGCAGCTTCGGACAGGGCCCCTATGGCTACACCTTC	CASSFGQGPYGYTF
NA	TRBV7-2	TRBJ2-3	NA	TGTGCCAGCAGCCCCGAGGTTGATGGGTATTTT	CASSPEVDGYF
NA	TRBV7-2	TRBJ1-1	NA	TGTGCCAGCAGCCCTGTGGGATTGCCCTCCCGGATGAACACTGAAGCTTTCTTT	CASSPVGLPSRMNTEAFF
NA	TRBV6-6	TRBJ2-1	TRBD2	TGTGCCAGCGTCAGCGGGAGGGTTGCTGAGCAGTTCTTC	CASVSGRVAEQFF
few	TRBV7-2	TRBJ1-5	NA	TGTGCCAGCAGCTTAGCCGCGGGGGGGAGCAATCAGCCCCAGCATTTT	CASSLAAGGSNQPQHF
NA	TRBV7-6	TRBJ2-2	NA	TGTGCCAGCAGCTTAGCACCGTCCGGTACCGGGGAGCTGTTTTTT	CASSLAPSGTGELFF
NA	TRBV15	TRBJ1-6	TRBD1	TGTGCCACCAGCCCACCCCTCGGGGACAGGAATTCACCCCTCCACTTT	CATSPPLGDRNSPLHF
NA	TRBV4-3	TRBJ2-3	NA	TGCGCCAGCAGCCAAGGGAGACAGACCACAGATACGCAGTATTTT	CASSQGRQTTDTQYF
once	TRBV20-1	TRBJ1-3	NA	TGCAGTGCTACGCAGAGCTCTGGAAACACCATATATTTT	CSATQSSGNTIYF
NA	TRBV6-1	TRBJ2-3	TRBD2	TGTGCCAGCAGTTGGCGGACTAGCAATGACCCAGATACGCAGTATTTT	CASSWRTSNDPDTQYF
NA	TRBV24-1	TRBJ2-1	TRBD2	TGTGCCACCAGTGATTTCAACGGGGGGAGCAACAATGAGCAGTTCTTC	CATSDFNGGSNNEQFF
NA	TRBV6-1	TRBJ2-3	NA	TGTGCCAGCAGTTACCCGGCCGGGACTAGCACAGATACGCAGTATTTT	CASSYPAGTSTDTQYF
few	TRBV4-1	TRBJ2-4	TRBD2	TGCGCCAGCAGCCAGACCGGGACTAGCAAAAACATTCAGTACTTC	CASSQTGTSKNIQYF